This TCR beta chain was sequenced in a study of vaccination effects on CD4 cells after COVID-19. Overall study results and limits: Clones induced by infection and by vaccine showed marked clonal contraction late after vaccination.

TCRdb keeps only in-frame clones here, not all; method: immunoSEQ multiplex PCR. Seen here are tens of thousands of clones, approximately 69% observed once, and the top ten hold roughly 3.3%. This clone occurred once. Its antigen is undetermined. Under the ViraFEST assay, PBMC were stimulated with viral peptide pools so that antigen-specific CD4+ T cells expanded. Sequencing was performed afterwards. When less than 13 days of culture had elapsed, CD4+ T cells were isolated. Nucleocapsid antibody tests were negative, and the vaccine recipients had no prior SARS-CoV-2 infection. Researchers reported culturing 2.1 million or so PBMC in each well, adding around 10 IU/ml IL-2 and roughly 11 ug/ml peptides. A half-medium replacement with IL-2 medium was carried out on days 3 and 7. V gave up 5 bases and J gave up 4 bases; unmatched junction bases: 10. Germline assignment: CDR1 SEHNR and CDR2 FQNEAQ (reference sequence). The CDR3 totals 17 residues.

The chain employs TRBV7-9 and TRBJ2-1; 11 nucleotides match TRBD2. The receptor comes from a human donor who received a COVID-19 vaccine. The sequencing used CD4+ T cells from PBMCs cultured with SARS-CoV-2 spike peptides, collected before COVID-19 vaccination. The CDR3 coding sequence is TGTGCCAGCAGCCGAAATACCGGACTAGCGGGTTACAATGAGCAGTTCTTC. Translating it yields CASSRNTGLAGYNEQFF.